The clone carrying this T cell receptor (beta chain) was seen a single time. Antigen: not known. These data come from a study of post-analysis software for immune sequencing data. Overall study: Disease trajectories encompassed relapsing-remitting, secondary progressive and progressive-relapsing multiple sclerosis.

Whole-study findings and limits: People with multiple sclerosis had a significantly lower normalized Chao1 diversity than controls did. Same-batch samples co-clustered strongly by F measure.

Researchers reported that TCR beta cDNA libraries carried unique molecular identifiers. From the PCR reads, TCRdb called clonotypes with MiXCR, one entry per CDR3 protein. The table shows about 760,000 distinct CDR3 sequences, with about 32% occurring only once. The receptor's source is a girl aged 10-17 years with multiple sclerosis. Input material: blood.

CDR3 residues: CASSWDRDSANYGYTF. In DNA form, the CDR3 reads TGTGCCAGCAGCTGGGACCGGGACAGTGCTAACTATGGCTACACCTTC. The rearrangement joins TRBV6-6 to TRBJ1-2; TRBD1 agrees at 7 bases. V shed 6 bases, J shed 0 bases, and the junction held 10 bases outside the gene matches. Germline CDR1 reads MNHNY; CDR2 reads SVGAGI (reference sequence). This CDR3 has 16 residues.